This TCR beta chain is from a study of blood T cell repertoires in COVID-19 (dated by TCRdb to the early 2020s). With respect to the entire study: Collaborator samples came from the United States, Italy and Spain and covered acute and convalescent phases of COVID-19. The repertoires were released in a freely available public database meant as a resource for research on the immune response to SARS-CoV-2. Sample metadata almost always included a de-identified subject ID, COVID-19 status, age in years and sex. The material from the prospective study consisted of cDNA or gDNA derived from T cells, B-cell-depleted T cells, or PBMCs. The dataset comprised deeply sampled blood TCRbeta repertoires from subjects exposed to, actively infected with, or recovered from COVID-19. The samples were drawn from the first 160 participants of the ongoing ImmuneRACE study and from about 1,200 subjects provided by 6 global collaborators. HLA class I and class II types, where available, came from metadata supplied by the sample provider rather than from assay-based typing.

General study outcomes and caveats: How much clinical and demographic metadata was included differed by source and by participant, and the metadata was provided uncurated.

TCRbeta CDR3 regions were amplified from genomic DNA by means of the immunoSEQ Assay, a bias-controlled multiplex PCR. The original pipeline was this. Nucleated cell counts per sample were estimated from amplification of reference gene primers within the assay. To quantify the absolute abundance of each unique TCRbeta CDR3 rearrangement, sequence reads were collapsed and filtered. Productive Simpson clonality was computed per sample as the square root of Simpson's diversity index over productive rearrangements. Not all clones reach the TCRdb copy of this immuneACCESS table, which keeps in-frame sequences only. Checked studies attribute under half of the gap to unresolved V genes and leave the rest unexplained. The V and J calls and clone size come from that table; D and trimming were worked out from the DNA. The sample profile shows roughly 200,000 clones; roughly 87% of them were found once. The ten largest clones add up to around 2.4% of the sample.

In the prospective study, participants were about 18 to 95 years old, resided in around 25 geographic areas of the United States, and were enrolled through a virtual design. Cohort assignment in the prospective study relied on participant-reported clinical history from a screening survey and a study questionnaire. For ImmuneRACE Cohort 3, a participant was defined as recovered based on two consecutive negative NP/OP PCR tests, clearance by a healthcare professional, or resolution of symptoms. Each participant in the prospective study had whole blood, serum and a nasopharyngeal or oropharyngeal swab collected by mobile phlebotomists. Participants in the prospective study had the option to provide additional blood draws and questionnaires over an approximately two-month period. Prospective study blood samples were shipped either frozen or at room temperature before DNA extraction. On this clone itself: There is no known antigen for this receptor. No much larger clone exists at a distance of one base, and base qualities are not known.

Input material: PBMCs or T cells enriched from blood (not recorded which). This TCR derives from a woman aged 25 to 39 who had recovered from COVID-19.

The DNA sequence is as follows: TGTGCCAGCAGCCGGGGATGGGCGGACTCCTACAATGAGCAGTTCTTC. It is translated as CASSRGWADSYNEQFF. The chain is assembled from TRBV11-1 and TRBJ2-1; the D region possibly corresponds to TRBD2 (5 bases align). Taken from cysteine to phenylalanine, the CDR3 has 16 residues. Only the CDR3 portion is preserved as DNA: 48 bases, with reading frame beginning at the first base. V and J lose 5 bases and 0 bases, and a span of 14 bases separates them. CDR1 SGHAT and CDR2 FQDESV are derived from the germline V gene (reference sequence).